This entry features one T cell receptor beta chain sequence. Its matching antigen is unknown. Germline V gene lookup returns CDR1 SGHRS and CDR2 YFSETQ. This CDR3 region has 15 residues. With 0 bases removed from V and 2 bases from J, the gap between germline ends came to 12 bases. Data came from immunoSEQ multiplex PCR; TCRdb stores just in-frame clones and leaves some out. The profile shows approximately 29,000 clones, approximately 79% of them singletons. The data are from a study of PD-1 blockade in classical Hodgkin lymphoma. The wider study: Patients got intravenous nivolumab 3 mg/kg every 2 weeks.

Time point noted: cycle 4 day 1 (C4D1), after more than 5 weeks of nivolumab. Each patient relapsed following autologous stem cell transplantation, and prior brentuximab vedotin exposure differed. Starting with thawed PBMCs, CD4+ T cells were purified by magnetic negative selection. General study findings and limits: Reports described newly diagnosed patients as having lower baseline TCR diversity than healthy donors. Factors driving the repertoire differences, possibly disease activity or prior therapy, remain undefined.

V and J are TRBV5-1 and TRBJ2-7; no clear D gene. The sequencing used CD4+ T cells from blood, collected before the fourth cycle of nivolumab. The source is a human donor with classical Hodgkin lymphoma. The CDR3 coding sequence is TGCGCCAGCAGCTTGGGGGTCGTCGGAACCTACGAGCAGTACTTC. Amino acid sequence: CASSLGVVGTYEQYF.